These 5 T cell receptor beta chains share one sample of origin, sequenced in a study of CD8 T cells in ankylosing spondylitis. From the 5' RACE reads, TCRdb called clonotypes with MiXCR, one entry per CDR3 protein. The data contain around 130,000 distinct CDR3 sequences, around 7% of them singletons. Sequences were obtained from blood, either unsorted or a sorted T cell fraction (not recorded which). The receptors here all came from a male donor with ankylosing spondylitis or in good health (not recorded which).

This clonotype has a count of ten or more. The CDR3 loop is CASSPPRGPLGEQFF. The DNA for the CDR3 is TGTGCCAGCAGCCCCCCCAGGGGACCCCTCGGTGAGCAGTTCTTC. The chain couples TRBV3-1 to TRBJ2-1; perhaps TRBD1 as D (6 bases). The V and J ends lost 4 bases and 9 bases respectively, with 19 bases between them. The CDR3 length is 15 residues. Germline CDR1 and CDR2: LGHDT and YNNKEL (reference sequence).

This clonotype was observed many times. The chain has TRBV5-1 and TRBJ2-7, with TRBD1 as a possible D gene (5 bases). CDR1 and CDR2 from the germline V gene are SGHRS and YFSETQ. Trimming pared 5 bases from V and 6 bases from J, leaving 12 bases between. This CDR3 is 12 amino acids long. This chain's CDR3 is CASRTGLGEQYF. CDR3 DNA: TGCGCCAGCAGAACAGGTTTGGGCGAGCAGTACTTC.

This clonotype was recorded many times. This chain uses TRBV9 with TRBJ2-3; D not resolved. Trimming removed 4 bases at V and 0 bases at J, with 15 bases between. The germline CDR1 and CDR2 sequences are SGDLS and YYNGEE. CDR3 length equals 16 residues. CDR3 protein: CASSLRHYTSTDTQYF. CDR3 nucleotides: TGTGCCAGCAGCCTTCGACATTACACTAGCACAGATACGCAGTATTTT.

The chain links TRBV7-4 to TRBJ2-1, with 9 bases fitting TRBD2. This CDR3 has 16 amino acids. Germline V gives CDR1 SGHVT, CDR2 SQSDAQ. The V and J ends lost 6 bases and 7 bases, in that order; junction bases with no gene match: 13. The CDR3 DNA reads TGTGCCAGCAGTTACCGACTAGCGGTCCTGGGAAATGAGCAGTTCTTC. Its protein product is CASSYRLAVLGNEQFF.

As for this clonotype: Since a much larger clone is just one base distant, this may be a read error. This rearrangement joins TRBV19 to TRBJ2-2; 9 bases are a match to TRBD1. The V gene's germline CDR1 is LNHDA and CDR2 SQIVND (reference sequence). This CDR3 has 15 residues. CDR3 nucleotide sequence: TGTGCCAGTGGTATGACAGGGGGGCCCACCGGGGAGCTGTTTTTT. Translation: CASGMTGGPTGELFF.